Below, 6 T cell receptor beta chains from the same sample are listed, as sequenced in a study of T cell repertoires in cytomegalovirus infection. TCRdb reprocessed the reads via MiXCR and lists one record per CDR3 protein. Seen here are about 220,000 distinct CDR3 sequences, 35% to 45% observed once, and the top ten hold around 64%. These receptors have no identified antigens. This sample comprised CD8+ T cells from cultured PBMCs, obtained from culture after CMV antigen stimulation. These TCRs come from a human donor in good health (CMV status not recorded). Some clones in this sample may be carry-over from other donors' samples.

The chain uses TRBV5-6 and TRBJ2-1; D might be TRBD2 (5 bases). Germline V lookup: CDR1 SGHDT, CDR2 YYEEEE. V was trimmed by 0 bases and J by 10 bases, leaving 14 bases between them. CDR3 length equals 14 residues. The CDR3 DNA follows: TGTGCCAGCAGCTTGGTGGCGTTAGCGATAGAGCAGTTCTTC. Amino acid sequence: CASSLVALAIEQFF.

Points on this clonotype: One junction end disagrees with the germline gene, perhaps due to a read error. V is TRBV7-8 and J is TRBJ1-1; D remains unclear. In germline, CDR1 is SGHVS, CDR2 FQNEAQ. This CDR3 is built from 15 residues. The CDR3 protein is CASSLGLETMADAFF. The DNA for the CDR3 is TGTGCCAGCAGCTTAGGGTTGGAGACAATGGCTGACGCTTTCTTT.

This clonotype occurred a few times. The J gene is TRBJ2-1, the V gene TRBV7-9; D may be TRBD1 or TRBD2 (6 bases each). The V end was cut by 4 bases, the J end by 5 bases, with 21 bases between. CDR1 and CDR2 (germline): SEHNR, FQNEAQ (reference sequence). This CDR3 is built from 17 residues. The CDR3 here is CASSYQPGAFSHNEQFF. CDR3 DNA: TGTGCCAGCAGCTACCAACCGGGGGCCTTTTCCCACAATGAGCAGTTCTTC.

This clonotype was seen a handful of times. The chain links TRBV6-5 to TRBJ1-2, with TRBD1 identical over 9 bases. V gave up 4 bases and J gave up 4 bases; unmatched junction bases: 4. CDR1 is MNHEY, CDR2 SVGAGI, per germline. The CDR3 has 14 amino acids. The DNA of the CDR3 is TGTGCCAGCAGTTCGAGACAGGGGGGCTATGGCTACACCTTC. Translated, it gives CASSSRQGGYGYTF.

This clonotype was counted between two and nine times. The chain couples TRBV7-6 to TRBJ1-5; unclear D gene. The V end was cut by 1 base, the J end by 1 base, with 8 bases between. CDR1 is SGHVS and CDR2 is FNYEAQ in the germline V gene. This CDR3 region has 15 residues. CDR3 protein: CASSLGQSSNQPQHF. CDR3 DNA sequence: TGTGCCAGCAGCTTAGGGCAGAGCAGCAATCAGCCCCAGCATTTT.

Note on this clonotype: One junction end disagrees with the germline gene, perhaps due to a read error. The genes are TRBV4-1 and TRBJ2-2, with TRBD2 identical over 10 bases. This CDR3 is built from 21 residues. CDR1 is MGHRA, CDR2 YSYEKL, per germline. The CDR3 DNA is TGTGCCAGCAGCCACCCCAAGTCGGCTAGCGGGGGCCTCACCGGGTTCGGGGAGCTGTTTTTT. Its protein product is CASSHPKSASGGLTGFGELFF.